This TCR beta chain was captured by sequencing in a study of CD4+ T cells in melanoma (dated by TCRdb to between 2021 and 2022). Regarding the study in general: The study examined neoantigen-specific CD4+ T cells in human melanoma.

Trimming removed 6 bases from V and 0 bases from J, leaving 18 bases between the germline ends. The germline V gene encodes CDR1 SGHDT and CDR2 YYEEEE. The CDR3 holds 16 amino acids from the cysteine to the phenylalanine. This entry keeps only the CDR3 DNA: 48 bases, framed from base 1. A remark on this clone: Its antigen target is currently unknown. No base-level quality is on record; no much larger clone is a single base apart.

Paper-wide results and their limitations: Neoantigen-specific CD4+ T cells were reported to be correlated with the function of CD8+ T cells, macrophages and B cells. Neoantigen-specific CD4+ T cells in melanoma were reported to show diverse differentiation states.

The receptor library was made with the immunoSEQ multiplex PCR assay. TCRdb holds this immuneACCESS table with in-frame rearrangements only. Some clones are missing; in checked studies, unresolved V genes explain under half, and the rest has no known cause. The table for this sample lists tens of thousands of clones; almost 70% of them were counted only once. The ten largest clones take up roughly 4.4% of the sample. Patients with melanoma were used as donors. Sequenced: tumor tissue. Recombination joined TRBV5-6 with TRBJ1-1; a tentative D call is TRBD1 (5 bases match). The clonotype was recovered from a human donor with melanoma. The CDR3: CASTPYSPGVNTEAFF. The DNA sequence follows: TGTGCCAGCACCCCTTATTCTCCGGGGGTGAACACTGAAGCTTTCTTT.